This T cell receptor (beta chain) is from a study of identical twins' blood T cells. Broader study findings: Environmental influences on twin similarity could not be excluded. Twins reportedly had markedly more similar V usage than unrelated donors, even among out-of-frame TCRbeta clonotypes.

The V and J ends lost 1 base and 0 bases respectively, with 9 bases between them. There are 16 residues in the CDR3. CDR1 is SGHVS and CDR2 is FQNEAQ in the germline V gene. In the case of this clonotype: The antigen is not known.

Per the authors' pipeline: Clonotypes per individual ranged from about 85,000 to nearly 500,000. TCRdb used MiXCR to reprocess the 5' RACE reads, holding one entry per CDR3 protein. TCRdb's processing, not the study's, gives the V and J calls here. The sample shows fewer than 450,000 distinct CDR3 sequences, roughly 27% of them seen only once. The clonotype was recovered from a woman aged 18 to 49 in good health. The chain carries TRBV7-8 and TRBJ2-2, with D perhaps TRBD1 (6 bases). The specimen sequenced was PBMCs. The CDR3 DNA reads TGTGCCAGCAGCTTAGTGGGACAACCGAACACCGGGGAGCTGTTTTTT. It encodes CASSLVGQPNTGELFF.